This TCR beta chain was obtained from a study of T cells after posttransplantation cyclophosphamide listed by TCRdb under 2016. Context from the whole study: Using TRB sequencing, the study followed how the T cell repertoire rebuilt after myeloablative bone marrow transplantation with posttransplantation cyclophosphamide given as GVHD prophylaxis. TRB sequencing was also done on up to roughly 3 additional blood samples from 2 to 5.2 years after transplant in 3 patients, and on pretransplant blood from a handful of patients. Samples from 30 to 45 PTCy-treated patients and 16 related bone marrow donors of those patients were subjected to antigen receptor sequencing. Blood from all 35 or so PTCy patients who had 1-year posttransplant specimens underwent TRB sequencing. Public TRB sequences were checked against a database of over 3,500 sequences associated with responses to pathogens, tumor antigens, self-antigens and alloantigens. Because TRA and TRB clonality correlated tightly in 9 samples, later TCR analyses were limited to TRB. Here is what the overall study found, with its caveats: The TRB repertoires of T cells infiltrating skin or GI tract showed only limited overlap with the TRB repertoires of T cells in blood. At 1-2 months, donor-recipient similarity was low but rose over the first year, and the later blood repertoires were often dominated by donor CD8+ memory clones. Across the roughly 48 patients, TRB clonality was highly associated with recipient CMV seropositivity and CMV reactivation, and diversity with PTCy was similar to that in the CNI/methotrexate controls.

Points on this clone: The antigen it binds to is not known. The input lacks base qualities; no much larger clone sits a single base away.

Genomic DNA was the input for TRB sequencing, which was run either with the immunoSEQ assay at survey resolution or with the hsTCRB kit. In the original analysis: The immunoSEQ software was used for initial read processing, and the LymphoSeq R package was used for repertoire analyses. Clonality was computed as 1 minus normalized Shannon entropy, and a Gini coefficient was also calculated for each TRB dataset. To infer phenotypes in unsorted samples, TRB sequences from sorted subsets of the recipient or donor were mapped onto the unsorted samples of the same recipient. Sourced from immuneACCESS, this table was stored by TCRdb with only in-frame sequences that have V and J called. A share of the clones is absent; for the studies checked, an unresolved V gene accounts for under half, and the remainder has no known explanation. That table is the source of V, J and clone size, and D and trimming were worked out from the DNA. This sample is represented by 15,000 to 20,000 clones; roughly 91% of them were singletons. Just over 3.5% of the sample is in the top ten clones.

The control cohort consisted of 11 patients who had myeloablative marrow transplants with methotrexate plus a calcineurin inhibitor and who were sampled 1 year after transplant. Peripheral blood and bone marrow mononuclear cells were isolated by Ficoll-Hypaque density centrifugation and were cryopreserved. V drops 7 bases and J drops 1 base, leaving 16 bases in between. Reading from cysteine to phenylalanine, the CDR3 counts 15 amino acids. The retained sequence is limited to the CDR3, 45 bases, with the frame set at the first base. The germline V gene sets CDR1 to SNHLY and CDR2 to FYNNEI. This specimen consisted of PBMCs, obtained after an allogeneic stem cell transplant with a calcineurin inhibitor and methotrexate. The sequence joins TRBV2 to TRBJ2-5, and perhaps TRBD2 as D gene, on 5 matching bases. The source of this sequence is a male patient aged 45-60 years who received an allogeneic stem cell transplant from an unrelated donor, was CMV-positive, and had chronic GVHD only. After a transplant, certain T cells may trace back to the graft donor. The encoded CDR3 is CASKSGVRSQETQYF. The DNA sequence reads TGTGCCAGCAAGTCCGGGGTCCGCTCCCAAGAGACCCAGTACTTC.